This T cell receptor beta chain was identified in a study of cytomegalovirus exposure and HLA in healthy donors. Study-level findings and limits: TCR beta V- and J-gene trimming, according to a later analysis, was linked to a missense DCLRE1C variant. A later examination showed that TCR association rates differed by HLA locus, with DRB1 most and HLA-C fewest.

Vbeta (60) and Jbeta (13) primers were used in the PCR. TCRdb keeps only in-frame clones here, not all; method: immunoSEQ multiplex PCR. The sample contains about 110,000 clones, around 85% of which appear only once. The CDR3 length is 15 residues. The V gene's germline CDR1 is MNHEY and CDR2 SMNVEV (reference sequence). Trimming pared 8 bases from V and 4 bases from J, leaving 20 bases between. A word on this clone: Its specificity is unknown.

The clonotype comes from a man in his 60s in good health and CMV-seronegative. The sequenced sample was PBMCs. The V gene is TRBV27, the J gene TRBJ1-1, with TRBD1 as a possible D gene (6 bases). CDR3 DNA sequence: TGTGCCAGCGCCGGGACACCTCTTCGGAGCACTGAAGCTTTCTTT. Protein: CASAGTPLRSTEAFF.